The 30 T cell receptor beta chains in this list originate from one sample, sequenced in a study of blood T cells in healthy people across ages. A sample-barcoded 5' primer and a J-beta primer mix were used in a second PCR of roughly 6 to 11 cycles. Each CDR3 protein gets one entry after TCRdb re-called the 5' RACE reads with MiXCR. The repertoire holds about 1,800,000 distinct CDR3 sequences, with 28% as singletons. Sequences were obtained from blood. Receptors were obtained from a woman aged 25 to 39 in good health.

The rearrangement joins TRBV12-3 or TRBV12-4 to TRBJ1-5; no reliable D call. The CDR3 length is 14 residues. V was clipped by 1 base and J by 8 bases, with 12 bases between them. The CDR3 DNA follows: TGTGCCAGCAGTTTAGGGCGGACTGATGAGCCCCAGCATTTT. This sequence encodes CASSLGRTDEPQHF.

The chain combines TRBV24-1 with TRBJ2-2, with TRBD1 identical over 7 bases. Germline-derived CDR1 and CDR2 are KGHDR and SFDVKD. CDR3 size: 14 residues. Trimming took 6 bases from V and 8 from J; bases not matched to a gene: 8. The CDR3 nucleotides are TGTGCCACCAGTACCCACAGGGGATCGGGGGAGCTGTTTTTT. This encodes CATSTHRGSGELFF.

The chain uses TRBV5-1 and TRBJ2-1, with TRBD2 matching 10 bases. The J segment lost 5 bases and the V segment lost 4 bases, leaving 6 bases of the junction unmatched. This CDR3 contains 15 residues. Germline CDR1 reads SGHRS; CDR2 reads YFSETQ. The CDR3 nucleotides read TGCGCCAGCAGCGTTACTAGCGGGGCCAACAATGAGCAGTTCTTC. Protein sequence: CASSVTSGANNEQFF.

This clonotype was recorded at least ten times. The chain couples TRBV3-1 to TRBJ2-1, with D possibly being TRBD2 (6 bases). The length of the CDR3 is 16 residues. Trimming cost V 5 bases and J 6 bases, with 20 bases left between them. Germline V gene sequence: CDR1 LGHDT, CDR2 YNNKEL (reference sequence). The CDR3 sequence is CASSTYRAGKVNEQFF. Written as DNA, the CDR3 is TGTGCCAGCAGCACTTATAGGGCGGGGAAGGTCAATGAGCAGTTCTTC.

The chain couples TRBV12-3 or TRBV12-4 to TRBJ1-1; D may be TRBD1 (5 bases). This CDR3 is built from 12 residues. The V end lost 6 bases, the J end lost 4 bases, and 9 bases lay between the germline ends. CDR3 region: CASRSTGTEAFF. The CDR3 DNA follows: TGTGCCAGCAGATCAACAGGCACTGAAGCTTTCTTT.

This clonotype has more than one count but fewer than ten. The CDR3 DNA reads TGCGCCAGCAGCTTACGACACGGGGGGGATTCACCCCTCCACTTT. Translated: CASSLRHGGDSPLHF. The rearrangement joins TRBV5-1 to TRBJ1-6, with a weak D call TRBD1 (5 bases). V was cut by 2 bases and J by 8 bases, with 14 bases left in between. CDR1 and CDR2 (germline): SGHRS, YFSETQ. The CDR3 contains 15 residues.

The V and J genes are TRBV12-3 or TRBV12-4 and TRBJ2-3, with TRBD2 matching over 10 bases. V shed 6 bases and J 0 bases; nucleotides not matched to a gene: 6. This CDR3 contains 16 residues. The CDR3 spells CASSRTSGTSTDTQYF. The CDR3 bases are TGTGCCAGCAGCAGGACTAGCGGAACTAGCACAGATACGCAGTATTTT.

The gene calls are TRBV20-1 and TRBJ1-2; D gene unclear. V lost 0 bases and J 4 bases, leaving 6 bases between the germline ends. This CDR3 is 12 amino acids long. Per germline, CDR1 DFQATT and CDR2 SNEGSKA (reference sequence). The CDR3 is CSARDGFYGYTF. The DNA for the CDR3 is TGCAGTGCTAGAGATGGGTTCTATGGCTACACCTTC.

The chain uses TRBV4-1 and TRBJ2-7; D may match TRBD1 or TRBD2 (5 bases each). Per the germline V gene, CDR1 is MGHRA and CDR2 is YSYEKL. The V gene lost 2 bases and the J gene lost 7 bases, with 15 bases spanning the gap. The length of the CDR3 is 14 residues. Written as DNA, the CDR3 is TGCGCCAGCAGCCAAAGGAGAGGGGCCGGGGAGCAGTACTTC. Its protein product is CASSQRRGAGEQYF.

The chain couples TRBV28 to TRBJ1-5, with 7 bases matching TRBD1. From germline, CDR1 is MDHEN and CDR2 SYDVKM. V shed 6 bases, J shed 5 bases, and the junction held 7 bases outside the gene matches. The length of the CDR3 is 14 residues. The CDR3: CASSYDRADQPQHF. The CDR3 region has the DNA TGTGCCAGCAGCTATGACAGGGCCGATCAGCCCCAGCATTTT.

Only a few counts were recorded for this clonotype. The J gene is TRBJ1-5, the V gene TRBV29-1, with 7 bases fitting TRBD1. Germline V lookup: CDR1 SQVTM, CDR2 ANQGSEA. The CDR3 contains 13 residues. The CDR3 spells CRSPGGRLRPQHF. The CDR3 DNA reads TGCAGGTCCCCAGGGGGGAGGCTGCGGCCCCAGCATTTT.

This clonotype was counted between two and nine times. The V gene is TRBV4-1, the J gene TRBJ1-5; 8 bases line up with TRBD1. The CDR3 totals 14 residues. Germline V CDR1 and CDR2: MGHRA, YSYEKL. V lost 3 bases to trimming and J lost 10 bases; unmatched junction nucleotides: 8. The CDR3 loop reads CASSQGQELSPQHF. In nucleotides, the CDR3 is TGCGCCAGCAGCCAGGGACAGGAGCTTAGTCCCCAGCATTTT.

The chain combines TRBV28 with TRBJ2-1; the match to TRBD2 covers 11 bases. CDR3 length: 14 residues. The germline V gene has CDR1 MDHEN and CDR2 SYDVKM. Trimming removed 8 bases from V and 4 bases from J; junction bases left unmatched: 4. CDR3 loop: CASGSGGVYNEQFF. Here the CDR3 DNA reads TGTGCCAGCGGTAGCGGGGGGGTTTACAATGAGCAGTTCTTC.

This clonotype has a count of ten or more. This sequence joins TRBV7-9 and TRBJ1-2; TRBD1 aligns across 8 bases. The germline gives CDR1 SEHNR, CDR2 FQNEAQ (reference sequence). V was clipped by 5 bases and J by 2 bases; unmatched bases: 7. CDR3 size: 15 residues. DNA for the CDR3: TGTGCCAGCAGCCCGTGGACAGGGAAGAACTATGGCTACACCTTC. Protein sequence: CASSPWTGKNYGYTF. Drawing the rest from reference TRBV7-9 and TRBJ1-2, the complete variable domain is DTGVSQNPRHKITKRGQNVTFRCDPISEHNRLYWYRQTLGQGPEFLTYFQNEAQLEKSRLLSDRFSAERPKGSFSTLEIQRTEQGDSAMYLCASSPWTGKNYGYTFGSGTRLTVV.

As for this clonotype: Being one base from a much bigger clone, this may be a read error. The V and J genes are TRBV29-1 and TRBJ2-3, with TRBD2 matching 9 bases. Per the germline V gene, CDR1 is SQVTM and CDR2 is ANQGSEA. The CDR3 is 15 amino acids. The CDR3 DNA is TGCTGCGTTGAGGGAGGTCTAGCGGGGTCAGATACGCAGTATTTT. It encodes CCVEGGLAGSDTQYF.

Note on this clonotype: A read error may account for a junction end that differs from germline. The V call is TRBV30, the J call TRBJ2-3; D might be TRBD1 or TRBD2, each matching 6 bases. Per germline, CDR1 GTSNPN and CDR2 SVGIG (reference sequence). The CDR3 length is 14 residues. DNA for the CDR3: TGTGCCTGGAGTATGAGGGGGGCAAGAGATATGCAGTATTTT. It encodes CAWSMRGARDMQYF.

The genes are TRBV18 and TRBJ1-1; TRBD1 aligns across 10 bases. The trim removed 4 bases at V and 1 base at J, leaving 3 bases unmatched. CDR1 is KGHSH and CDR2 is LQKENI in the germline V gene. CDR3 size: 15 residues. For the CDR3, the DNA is TGTGCCAGCTCACAACGACAGGGGGCGAACACTGAAGCTTTCTTT. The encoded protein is CASSQRQGANTEAFF.

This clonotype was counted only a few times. CDR3 DNA sequence: TGCAGCGTACCGGGACAGGGGTCTTACGAGCAGTTCTTC. It encodes CSVPGQGSYEQFF. The chain has TRBV29-1 and TRBJ2-1, with 10 nucleotides matching TRBD1. The V gene end was trimmed by 6 bases and the J gene end by 10 bases; junction bases not matched to a gene: 9. Germline V CDR1 and CDR2: SQVTM, ANQGSEA. CDR3 length equals 13 residues.

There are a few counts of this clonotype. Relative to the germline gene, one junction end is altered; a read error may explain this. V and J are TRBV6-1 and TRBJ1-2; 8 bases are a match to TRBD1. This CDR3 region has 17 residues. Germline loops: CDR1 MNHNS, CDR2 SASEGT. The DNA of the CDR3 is TGTGCCAGCAGTACGAGTTCCAGGACAGGGAATAACTACGGCTACACCTTC. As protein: CASSTSSRTGNNYGYTF.

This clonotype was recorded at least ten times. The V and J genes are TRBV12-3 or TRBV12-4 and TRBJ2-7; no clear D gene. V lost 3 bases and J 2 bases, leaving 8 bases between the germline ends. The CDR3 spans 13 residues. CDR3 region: CASSFARTYEQYF. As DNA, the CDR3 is TGTGCCAGCAGTTTTGCCCGTACCTACGAGCAGTACTTC.

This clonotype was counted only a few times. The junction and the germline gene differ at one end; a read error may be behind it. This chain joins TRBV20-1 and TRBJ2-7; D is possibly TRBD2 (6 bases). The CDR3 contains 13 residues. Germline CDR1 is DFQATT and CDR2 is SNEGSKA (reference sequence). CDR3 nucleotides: TGCAGTGGAACCTCGGGGCGGGGCTACGTGCAGTACTTC. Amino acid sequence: CSGTSGRGYVQYF.

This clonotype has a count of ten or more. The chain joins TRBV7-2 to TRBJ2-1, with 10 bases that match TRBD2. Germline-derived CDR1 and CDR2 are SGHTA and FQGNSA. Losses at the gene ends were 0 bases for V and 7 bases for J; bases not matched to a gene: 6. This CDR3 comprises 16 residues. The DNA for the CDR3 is TGTGCCAGCAGCTTAGCTAGCGGGGGGCAAACAAATGAGCAGTTCTTC. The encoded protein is CASSLASGGQTNEQFF.

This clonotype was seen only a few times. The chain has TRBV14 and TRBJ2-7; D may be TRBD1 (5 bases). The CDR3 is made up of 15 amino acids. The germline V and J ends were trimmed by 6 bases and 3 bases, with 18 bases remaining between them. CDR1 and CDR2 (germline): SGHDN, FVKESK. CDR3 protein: CASSPQRGRYYEQYF. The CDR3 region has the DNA TGTGCCAGCAGTCCCCAAAGGGGCCGATACTACGAGCAGTACTTC. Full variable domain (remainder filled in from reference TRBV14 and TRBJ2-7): EAGVTQFPSHSVIEKGQTVTLRCDPISGHDNLYWYRRVMGKEIKFLLHFVKESKQDESGMPNNRFLAERTGGTYSTLKVQPAELEDSGVYFCASSPQRGRYYEQYFGPGTRLTVT.

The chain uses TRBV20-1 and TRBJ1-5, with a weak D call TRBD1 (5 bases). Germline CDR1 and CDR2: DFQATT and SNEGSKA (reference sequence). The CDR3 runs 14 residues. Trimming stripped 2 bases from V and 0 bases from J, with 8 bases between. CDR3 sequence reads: CSARTGVSNQPQHF. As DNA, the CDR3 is TGCAGTGCTAGAACGGGGGTTAGCAATCAGCCCCAGCATTTT.

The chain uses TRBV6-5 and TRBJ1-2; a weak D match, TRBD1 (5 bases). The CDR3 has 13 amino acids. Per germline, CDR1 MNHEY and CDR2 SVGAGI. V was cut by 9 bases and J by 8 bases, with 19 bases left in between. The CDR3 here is CASFGTVGKGYTF. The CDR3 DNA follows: TGTGCCAGTTTTGGGACGGTGGGGAAAGGCTACACCTTC.

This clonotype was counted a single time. CDR3 sequence reads: CASSLMIQGEQFF. CDR3 DNA sequence: TGTGCCAGCAGCTTAATGATCCAGGGTGAGCAGTTCTTC. This sequence joins TRBV7-2 and TRBJ2-1, with a tentative D call TRBD1 (5 bases). Germline V gene sequence: CDR1 SGHTA, CDR2 FQGNSA. There are 13 residues in the CDR3. V was pared by 2 bases and J by 9 bases, with 11 bases between.

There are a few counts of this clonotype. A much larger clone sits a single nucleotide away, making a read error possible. The CDR3 spells CASSPTWDTEAFF. CDR3 nucleotide sequence: TGTGCCAGCAGCCCTACATGGGACACTGAAGCTTTCTTT. The chain carries TRBV7-2 and TRBJ1-1; the D is unclear. The germline V gene encodes CDR1 SGHTA and CDR2 FQGNSA. V was trimmed by 5 bases and J by 3 bases, leaving 10 bases between them. CDR3 length: 13 amino acids.

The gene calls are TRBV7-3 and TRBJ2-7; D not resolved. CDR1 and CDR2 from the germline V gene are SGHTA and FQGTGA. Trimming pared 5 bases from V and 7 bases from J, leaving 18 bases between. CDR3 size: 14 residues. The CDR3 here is CASSPGLHWDEQYF. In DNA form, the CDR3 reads TGTGCCAGCAGCCCGGGCCTGCATTGGGATGAGCAGTACTTC.

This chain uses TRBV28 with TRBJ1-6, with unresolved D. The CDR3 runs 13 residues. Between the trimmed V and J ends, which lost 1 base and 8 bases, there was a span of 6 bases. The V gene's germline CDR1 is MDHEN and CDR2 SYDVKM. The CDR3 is CASSLYPDSPLHF. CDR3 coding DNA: TGTGCCAGCAGTTTATATCCGGATTCACCCCTCCACTTT.

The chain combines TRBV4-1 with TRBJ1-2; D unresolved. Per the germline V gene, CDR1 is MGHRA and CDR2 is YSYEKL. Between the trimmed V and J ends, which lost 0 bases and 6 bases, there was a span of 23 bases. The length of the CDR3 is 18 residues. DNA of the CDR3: TGCGCCAGCAGCCAAGATTGGCGCACAATGCCGTACCAGAATGGCTACACCTTC. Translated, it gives CASSQDWRTMPYQNGYTF.